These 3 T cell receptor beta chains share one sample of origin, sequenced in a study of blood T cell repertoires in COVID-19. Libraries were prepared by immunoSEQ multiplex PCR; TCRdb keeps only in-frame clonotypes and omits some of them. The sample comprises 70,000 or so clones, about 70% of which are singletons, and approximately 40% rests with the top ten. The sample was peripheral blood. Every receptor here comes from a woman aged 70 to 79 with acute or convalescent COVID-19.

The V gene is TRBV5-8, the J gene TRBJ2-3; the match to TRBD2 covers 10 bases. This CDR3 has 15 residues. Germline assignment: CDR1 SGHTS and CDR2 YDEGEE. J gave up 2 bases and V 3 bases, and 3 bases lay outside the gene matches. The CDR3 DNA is TGTGCCAGCAGCTCTAGCGGGGGCACCACAGATACGCAGTATTTT. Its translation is CASSSSGGTTDTQYF.

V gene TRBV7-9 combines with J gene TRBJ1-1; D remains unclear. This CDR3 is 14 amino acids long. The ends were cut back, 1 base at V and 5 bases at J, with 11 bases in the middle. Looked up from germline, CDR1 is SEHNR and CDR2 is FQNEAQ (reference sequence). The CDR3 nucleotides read TGTGCCAGCAGCTTAGACGGGAAGAGTACTGAAGCTTTCTTT. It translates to CASSLDGKSTEAFF.

CDR3 sequence reads: CASSKTSGTDTQYF. The CDR3 nucleotides are TGCGCCAGCAGTAAGACTAGCGGCACAGATACGCAGTATTTT. The gene calls are TRBV5-1 and TRBJ2-3; 8 bases are shared with TRBD2. This CDR3 comprises 14 residues. Trimming took 5 bases from V and 1 from J; bases not matched to a gene: 3. Germline V gene data show CDR1 as SGHRS and CDR2 as YFSETQ.